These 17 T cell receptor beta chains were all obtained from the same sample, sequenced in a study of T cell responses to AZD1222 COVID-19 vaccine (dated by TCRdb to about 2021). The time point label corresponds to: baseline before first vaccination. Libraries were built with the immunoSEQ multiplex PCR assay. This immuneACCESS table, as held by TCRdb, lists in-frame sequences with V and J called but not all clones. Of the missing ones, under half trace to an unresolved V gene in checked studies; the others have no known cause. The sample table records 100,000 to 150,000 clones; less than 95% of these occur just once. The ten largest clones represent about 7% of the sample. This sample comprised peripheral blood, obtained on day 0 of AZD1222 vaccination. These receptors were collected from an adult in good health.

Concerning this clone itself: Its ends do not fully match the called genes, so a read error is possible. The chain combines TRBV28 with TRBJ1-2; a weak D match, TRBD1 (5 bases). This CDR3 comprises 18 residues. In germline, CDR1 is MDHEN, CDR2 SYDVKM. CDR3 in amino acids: CASRKGWEGSASNYGYSF. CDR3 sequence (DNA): TGTGCCAGCAGAAAAGGATGGGAGGGGTCGGCCTCGAACTATGGCTACTCCTTC.

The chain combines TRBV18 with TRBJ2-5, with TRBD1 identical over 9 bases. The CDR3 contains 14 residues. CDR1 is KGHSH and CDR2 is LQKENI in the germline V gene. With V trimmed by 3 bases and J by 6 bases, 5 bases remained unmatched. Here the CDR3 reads CASSPGQGGQTQYF. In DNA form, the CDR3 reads TGTGCCAGCTCACCGGGACAGGGCGGACAGACCCAGTACTTC. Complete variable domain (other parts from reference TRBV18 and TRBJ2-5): NAGVMQNPRHLVRRRGQEARLRCSPMKGHSHVYWYRQLPEEGLKFMVYLQKENIIDESGMPKERFSAEFPKEGPSILRIQQVVRGDSAAYFCASSPGQGGQTQYFGPGTRLLVL.

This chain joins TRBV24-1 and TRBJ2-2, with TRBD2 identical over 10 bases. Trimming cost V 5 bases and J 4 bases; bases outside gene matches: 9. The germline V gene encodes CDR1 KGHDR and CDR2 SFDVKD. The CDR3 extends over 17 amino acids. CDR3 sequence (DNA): TGTGCCACCAGTGCAAAAGGGATAGCGGGAGGCACCGGGGAGCTGTTTTTT. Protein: CATSAKGIAGGTGELFF.

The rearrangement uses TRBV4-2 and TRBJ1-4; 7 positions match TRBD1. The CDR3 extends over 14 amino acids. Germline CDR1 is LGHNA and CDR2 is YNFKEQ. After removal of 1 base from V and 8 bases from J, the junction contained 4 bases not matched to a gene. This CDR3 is CASSQARGVEKLFF. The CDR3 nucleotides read TGTGCCAGCAGCCAAGCCAGGGGGGTAGAAAAACTGTTTTTT.

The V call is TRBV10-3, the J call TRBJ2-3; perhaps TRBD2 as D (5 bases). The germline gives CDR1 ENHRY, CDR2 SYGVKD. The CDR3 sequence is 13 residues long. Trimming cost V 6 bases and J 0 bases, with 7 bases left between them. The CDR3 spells CAIRDFSTDTQYF. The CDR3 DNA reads TGTGCCATCAGGGACTTCAGCACAGATACGCAGTATTTT.

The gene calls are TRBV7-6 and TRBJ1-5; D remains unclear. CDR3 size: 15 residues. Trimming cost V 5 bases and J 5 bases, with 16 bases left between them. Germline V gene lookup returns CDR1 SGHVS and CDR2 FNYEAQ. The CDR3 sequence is CASSASPAGDQPQHF. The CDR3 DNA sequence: TGTGCCAGCAGCGCATCCCCGGCCGGGGATCAGCCCCAGCATTTT.

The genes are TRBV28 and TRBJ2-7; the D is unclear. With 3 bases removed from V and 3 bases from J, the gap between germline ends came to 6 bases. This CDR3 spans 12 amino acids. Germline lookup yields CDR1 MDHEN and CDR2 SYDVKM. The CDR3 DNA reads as TGTGCCAGCAGTTTTAAGGGCTACGAGCAGTACTTC. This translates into CASSFKGYEQYF.

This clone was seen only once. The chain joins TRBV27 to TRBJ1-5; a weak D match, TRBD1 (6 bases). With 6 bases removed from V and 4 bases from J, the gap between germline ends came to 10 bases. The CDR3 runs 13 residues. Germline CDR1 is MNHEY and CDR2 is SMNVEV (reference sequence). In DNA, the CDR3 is TGTGCCAGCAGGGGACACTCAAATCAGCCCCAGCATTTT. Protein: CASRGHSNQPQHF.

The CDR3 DNA follows: TGTGCCAGCAGCTTTTACGACCCAAGCGGGGGAAACACCATATATTTT. It yields the protein CASSFYDPSGGNTIYF. The chain uses TRBV5-6 and TRBJ1-3; no reliable D call. Germline CDR1 reads SGHDT; CDR2 reads YYEEEE. Deletions cut 2 bases from V and 4 bases from J, with 16 bases between. The CDR3 length is 16 residues.

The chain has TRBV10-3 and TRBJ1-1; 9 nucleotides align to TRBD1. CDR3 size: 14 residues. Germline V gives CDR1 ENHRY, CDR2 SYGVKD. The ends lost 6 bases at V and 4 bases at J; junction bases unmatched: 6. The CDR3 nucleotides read TGTGCCATCAGAGAACAGGGGGCGATCACTGAAGCTTTCTTT. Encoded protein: CAIREQGAITEAFF.

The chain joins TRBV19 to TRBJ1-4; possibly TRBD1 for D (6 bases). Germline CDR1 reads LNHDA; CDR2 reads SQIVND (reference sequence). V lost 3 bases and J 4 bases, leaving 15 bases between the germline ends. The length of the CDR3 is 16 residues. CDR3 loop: CASSIAGAAVNEKLFF. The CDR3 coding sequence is TGTGCCAGTAGTATTGCAGGGGCCGCGGTTAATGAAAAACTGTTTTTT.

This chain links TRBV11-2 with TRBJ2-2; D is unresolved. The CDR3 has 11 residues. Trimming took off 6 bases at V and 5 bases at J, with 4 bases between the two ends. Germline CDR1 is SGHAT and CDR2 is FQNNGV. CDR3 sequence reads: CASRGTGELFF. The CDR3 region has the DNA TGTGCCAGCAGGGGGACCGGGGAGCTGTTTTTT.

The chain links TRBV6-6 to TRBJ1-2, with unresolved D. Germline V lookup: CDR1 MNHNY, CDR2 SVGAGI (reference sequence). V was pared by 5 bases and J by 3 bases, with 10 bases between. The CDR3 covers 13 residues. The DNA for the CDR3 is TGTGCCAGCAGTGTCAGCGCTCACTATGGCTACACCTTC. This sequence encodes CASSVSAHYGYTF.

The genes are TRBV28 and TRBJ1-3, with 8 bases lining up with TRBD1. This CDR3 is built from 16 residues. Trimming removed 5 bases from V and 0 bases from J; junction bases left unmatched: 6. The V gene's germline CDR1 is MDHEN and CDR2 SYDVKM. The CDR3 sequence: CASSAGQARSGNTIYF. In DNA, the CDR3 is TGTGCCAGCAGTGCGGGACAGGCCCGCTCTGGAAACACCATATATTTT.

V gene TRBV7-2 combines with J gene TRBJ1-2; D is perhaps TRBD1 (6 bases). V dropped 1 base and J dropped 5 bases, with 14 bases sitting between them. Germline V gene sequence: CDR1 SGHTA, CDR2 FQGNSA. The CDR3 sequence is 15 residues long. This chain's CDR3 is CASSLERARGYGYTF. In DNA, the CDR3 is TGTGCCAGCAGCTTAGAGAGGGCTAGGGGGTATGGCTACACCTTC.

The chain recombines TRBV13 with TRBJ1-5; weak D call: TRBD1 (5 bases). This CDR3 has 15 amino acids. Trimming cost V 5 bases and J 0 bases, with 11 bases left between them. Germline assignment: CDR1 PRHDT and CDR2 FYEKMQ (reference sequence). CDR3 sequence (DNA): TGTGCCAGCAGCCCACGGGGGATTAGCAATCAGCCCCAGCATTTT. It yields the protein CASSPRGISNQPQHF. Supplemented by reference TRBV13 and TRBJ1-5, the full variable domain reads AAGVIQSPRHLIKEKRETATLKCYPIPRHDTVYWYQQGPGQDPQFLISFYEKMQSDKGSIPDRFSAQQFSDYHSELNMSSLELGDSALYFCASSPRGISNQPQHFGDGTRLSIL.

The CDR3 DNA reads as TGTGCCAGTAGTATATCTAAGGGGTCCGGGGAGCTGTTTTTT. Translation gives CASSISKGSGELFF. The chain is built from TRBV19 and TRBJ2-2; D may be TRBD1 (5 bases). CDR1 is LNHDA and CDR2 is SQIVND in the germline V gene (reference sequence). V lost 2 bases and J lost 6, with 10 bases in between. This CDR3 is 14 amino acids long.